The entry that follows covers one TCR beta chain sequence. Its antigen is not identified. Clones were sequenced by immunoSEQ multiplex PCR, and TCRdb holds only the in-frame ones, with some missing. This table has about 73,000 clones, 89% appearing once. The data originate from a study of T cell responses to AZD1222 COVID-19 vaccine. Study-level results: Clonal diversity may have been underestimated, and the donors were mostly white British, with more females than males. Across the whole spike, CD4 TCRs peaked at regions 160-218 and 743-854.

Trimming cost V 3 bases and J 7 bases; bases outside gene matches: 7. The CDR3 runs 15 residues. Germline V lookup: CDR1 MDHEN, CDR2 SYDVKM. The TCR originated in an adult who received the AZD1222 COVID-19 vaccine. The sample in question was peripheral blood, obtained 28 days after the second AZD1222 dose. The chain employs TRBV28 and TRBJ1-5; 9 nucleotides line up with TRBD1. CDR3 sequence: CASSFLGQGLQPQHF. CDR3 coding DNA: TGTGCCAGCAGTTTTTTGGGACAGGGTCTCCAGCCCCAGCATTTT.